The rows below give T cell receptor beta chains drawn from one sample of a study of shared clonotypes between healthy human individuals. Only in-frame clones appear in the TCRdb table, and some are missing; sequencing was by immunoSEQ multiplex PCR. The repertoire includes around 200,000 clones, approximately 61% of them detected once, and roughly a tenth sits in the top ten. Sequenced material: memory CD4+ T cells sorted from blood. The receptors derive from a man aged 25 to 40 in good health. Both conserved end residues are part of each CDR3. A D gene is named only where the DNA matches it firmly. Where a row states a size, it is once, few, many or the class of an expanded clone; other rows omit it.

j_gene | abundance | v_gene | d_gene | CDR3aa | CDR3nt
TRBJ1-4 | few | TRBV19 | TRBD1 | CASSPIQGVGEKLFF | TGTGCCAGTAGTCCGATACAGGGGGTAGGAGAAAAACTGTTTTTT
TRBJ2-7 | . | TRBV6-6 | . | CASSYPPAYEQYF | TGTGCCAGCAGTTACCCCCCCGCCTACGAGCAGTACTTC
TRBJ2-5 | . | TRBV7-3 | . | CASSLVGRETQYF | TGTGCCAGCAGCTTAGTAGGGAGAGAGACCCAGTACTTC
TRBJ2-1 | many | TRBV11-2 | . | CASSLVSADNEQFF | TGTGCCAGCAGCTTAGTCTCCGCCGACAATGAGCAGTTCTTC
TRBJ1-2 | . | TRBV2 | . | CASSAGQNYGYTF | TGTGCCAGCAGCGCCGGACAGAACTATGGCTACACCTTC
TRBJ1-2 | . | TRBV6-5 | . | CASSYSSGRNYGYTF | TGTGCCAGCAGTTACTCGAGCGGGAGGAACTATGGCTACACCTTC
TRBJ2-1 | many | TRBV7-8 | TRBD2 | CASSFPSSGLGYNEQFF | TGTGCCAGCAGCTTTCCTTCTAGCGGCCTAGGGTACAATGAGCAGTTCTTC
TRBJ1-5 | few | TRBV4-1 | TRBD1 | CASSQDRPGIGTEKHF | TGCGCCAGCAGCCAAGACCGCCCGGGTATAGGGACAGAGAAGCATTTT
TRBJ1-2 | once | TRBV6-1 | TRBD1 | CASSALDRVFYGYTF | TGTGCCAGCAGCGCCTTAGACAGGGTTTTTTATGGCTACACCTTC
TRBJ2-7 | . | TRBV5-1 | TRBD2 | CASSEAGGRSYEQYF | TGCGCCAGCAGCGAAGCGGGAGGCCGCTCCTACGAGCAGTACTTC
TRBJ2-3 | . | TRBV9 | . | CASSMIPDSTDTQYF | TGTGCCAGCAGCATGATCCCGGACAGCACAGATACGCAGTATTTT
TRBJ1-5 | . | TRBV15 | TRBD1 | CATSQQGIQPQHF | TGTGCCACCAGCCAACAGGGGATTCAGCCCCAGCATTTT
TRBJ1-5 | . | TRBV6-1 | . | CASSDSGGGKPQHF | TGTGCCAGCAGTGATTCGGGAGGAGGAAAACCCCAGCATTTT
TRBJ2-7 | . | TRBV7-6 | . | CASSLGRADGGYEQYF | TGTGCCAGCAGCTTAGGGCGGGCGGACGGAGGCTACGAGCAGTACTTC
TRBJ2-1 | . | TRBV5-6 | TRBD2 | CASNRRLALGYNEQFF | TGTGCCAGCAACCGGCGACTAGCGCTAGGGTACAATGAGCAGTTCTTC
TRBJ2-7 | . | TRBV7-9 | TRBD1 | CASRGQGLEQYF | TGTGCCAGCAGGGGACAGGGTCTCGAGCAGTACTTC
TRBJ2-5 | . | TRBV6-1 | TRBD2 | CASSPRAGVSETQYF | TGTGCCAGCAGTCCCCGAGCGGGAGTATCTGAGACCCAGTACTTC
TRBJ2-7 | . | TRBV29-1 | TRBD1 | CSVAGTGLREQYF | TGCAGCGTCGCCGGGACAGGGTTGAGGGAGCAGTACTTC
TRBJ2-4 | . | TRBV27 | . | CASAAGWVGNIQYF | TGTGCCAGCGCTGCTGGGTGGGTCGGCAACATTCAGTACTTC
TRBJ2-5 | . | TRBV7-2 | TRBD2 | CASSLSGIYGGTQYF | TGTGCCAGCAGCTTAAGCGGGATATATGGAGGGACCCAGTACTTC
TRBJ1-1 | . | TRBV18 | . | CASSRRPGDKGTEAFF | TGTGCCAGCTCACGGCGGCCAGGGGACAAGGGCACTGAAGCTTTCTTT
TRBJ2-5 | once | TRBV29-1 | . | CSATRDQETQYF | TGCAGCGCTACTAGGGACCAAGAGACCCAGTACTTC
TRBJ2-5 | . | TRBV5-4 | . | CASSLDWVGETQYF | TGTGCCAGCAGCTTGGACTGGGTAGGGGAGACCCAGTACTTC
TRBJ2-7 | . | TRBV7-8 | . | CASSSAGTLRSEQYF | TGTGCCAGCAGCTCTGCCGGGACCCTCCGAAGCGAGCAGTACTTC
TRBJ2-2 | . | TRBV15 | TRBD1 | CATSRGDSLNTGELFF | TGTGCCACCAGCAGAGGGGACAGCCTAAACACCGGGGAGCTGTTTTTT
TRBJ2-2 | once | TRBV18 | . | CASTRQTGELFF | TGTGCCAGCACAAGGCAGACCGGGGAGCTGTTTTTT
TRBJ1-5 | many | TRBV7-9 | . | CASSTGTWAQHF | TGTGCCAGCAGCACAGGGACATGGGCCCAGCATTTT
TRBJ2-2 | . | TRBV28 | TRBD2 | CASSLFGTSIGELFF | TGTGCCAGCAGTTTATTTGGGACTAGTATCGGGGAGCTGTTTTTT
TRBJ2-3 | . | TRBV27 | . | CASSLRPWSTDTQYF | TGTGCCAGCAGTTTACGCCCGTGGAGCACAGATACGCAGTATTTT
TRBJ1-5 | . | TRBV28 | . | CASRSTGAIQPQHF | TGTGCCAGCAGATCCACCGGGGCCATTCAGCCCCAGCATTTT
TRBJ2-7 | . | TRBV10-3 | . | CATRGGSDYEQYF | TGTGCCACCAGGGGGGGCAGTGACTACGAGCAGTACTTC
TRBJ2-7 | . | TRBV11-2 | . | CASSSPTDEQYF | TGTGCCAGCAGCTCCCCCACGGACGAGCAGTACTTC
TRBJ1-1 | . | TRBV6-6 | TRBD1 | CASKQGTGGDTEAFF | TGTGCCAGTAAACAGGGGACGGGAGGGGACACTGAAGCTTTCTTT
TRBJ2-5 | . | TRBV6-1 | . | CASNWGSGETQYF | TGTGCCAGCAATTGGGGCTCAGGAGAGACCCAGTACTTC
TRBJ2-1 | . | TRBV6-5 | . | CASRDGTSKEFF | TGTGCCAGCAGGGATGGGACTTCGAAGGAGTTCTTC
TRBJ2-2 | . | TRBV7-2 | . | CASSLSFYTGELFF | TGTGCCAGCAGCTTATCCTTCTACACCGGGGAGCTGTTTTTT
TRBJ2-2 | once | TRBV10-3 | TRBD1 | CAISALKTGGADGELFF | TGTGCCATCAGTGCATTAAAGACAGGGGGGGCAGACGGGGAGCTGTTTTTT
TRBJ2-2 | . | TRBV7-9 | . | CASSFHREDTGELFF | TGTGCCAGCAGCTTCCACAGGGAGGACACCGGGGAGCTGTTTTTT
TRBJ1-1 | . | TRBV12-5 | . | CASARQSNTEAFF | TGTGCTAGTGCCCGACAGTCCAACACTGAAGCTTTCTTT
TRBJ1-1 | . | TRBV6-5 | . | CASSYLRGNTEAFF | TGTGCCAGCAGTTACCTCCGTGGTAACACTGAAGCTTTCTTT
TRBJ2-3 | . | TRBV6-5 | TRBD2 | CASRGGTTLTDTQYF | TGTGCCAGCAGGGGGGGGACTACCCTCACAGATACGCAGTATTTT
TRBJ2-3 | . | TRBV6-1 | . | CASNPWETTDTQYF | TGTGCCAGCAATCCGTGGGAGACCACAGATACGCAGTATTTT
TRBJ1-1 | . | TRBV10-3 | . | CAIATDLDTEAFF | TGTGCCATCGCAACGGACCTGGACACTGAAGCTTTCTTT
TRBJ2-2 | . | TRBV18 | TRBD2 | CASSPPGREGTGELFF | TGTGCCAGCTCACCACCGGGACGGGAGGGGACCGGGGAGCTGTTTTTT
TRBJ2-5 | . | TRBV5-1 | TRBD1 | CASSNFRDRILETQYF | TGCGCCAGCAGCAACTTCCGGGACAGGATCTTGGAGACCCAGTACTTC
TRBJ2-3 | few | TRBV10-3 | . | CAISPSTDTQYF | TGTGCCATCAGTCCTAGCACAGATACGCAGTATTTT
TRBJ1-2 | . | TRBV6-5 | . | CASSQQGLSAGYTF | TGTGCCAGCAGTCAACAGGGTCTTAGCGCTGGCTACACCTTC
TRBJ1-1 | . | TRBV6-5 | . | CASLRRDEAFF | TGTGCCAGCCTTCGAAGAGACGAGGCTTTCTTT
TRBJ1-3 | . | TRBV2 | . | CASSASGAPGNTIYF | TGTGCCAGCAGTGCCTCGGGGGCGCCTGGAAACACCATATATTTT
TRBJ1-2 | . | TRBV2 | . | CASSVEDSYGYTF | TGTGCCAGCAGTGTTGAGGACAGCTATGGCTACACCTTC
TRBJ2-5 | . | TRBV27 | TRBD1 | CASRQGAHRETQYF | TGTGCCAGCAGACAGGGGGCCCACCGAGAGACCCAGTACTTC
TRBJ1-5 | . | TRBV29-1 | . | CSVVFTGKGQPQHF | TGCAGCGTTGTTTTTACGGGGAAGGGTCAGCCCCAGCATTTT
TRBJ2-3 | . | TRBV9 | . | CASSLGFTDTQYF | TGTGCCAGCAGCCTAGGGTTCACAGATACGCAGTATTTT
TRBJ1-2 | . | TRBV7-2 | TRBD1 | CASSRDRVGGYTF | TGTGCCAGCAGTAGAGACAGGGTGGGCGGCTACACCTTC
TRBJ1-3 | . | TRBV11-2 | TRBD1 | CASSPDRVGNTIYF | TGTGCCAGCAGCCCCGACAGGGTTGGAAACACCATATATTTT
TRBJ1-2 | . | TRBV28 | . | CASTPHGTAYGYTF | TGTGCCAGCACCCCGCACGGGACCGCCTATGGCTACACCTTC
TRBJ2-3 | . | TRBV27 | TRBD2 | CASSGTSPADTQYF | TGTGCCAGCAGCGGGACTAGTCCCGCAGATACGCAGTATTTT